This entry lists 3 T cell receptor delta chains sequenced from one sample in a study of γδ T cells in repeated Plasmodium falciparum infection. TCRdb processed the multiplex PCR reads again with the CATT caller. The table records roughly 93,000 delta-chain clones, 1.4% of them present only once. Flow sorting of PBMC yielded separate Vgamma9/Vdelta2+ and Vdelta2-negative gammadelta T cell populations for bulk repertoire analysis. The sample consisted of gamma-delta T cells from blood. These TCRs come from a pool of human donors (malaria-infected and uninfected, not separated).

In the case of this clone: The TCRdb protein comes from a much larger clone and disagrees with this DNA's translation at residue 19, likely due to a read error; the protein given here is derived from the DNA. V usage is TRDV1 and J usage is TRDJ1; 8 bases map to TRDD3. Germline matching of the DNA provided the J gene here, since TCRdb leaves it blank. This CDR3 contains 23 residues. Germline-derived CDR1 and CDR2 are TSWWSYY and QGS. The J segment lost 7 bases and the V segment lost 2 bases, leaving 33 bases of the junction unmatched. CDR3 sequence: CALGEKVLRAFEFWGYCSGKLIF. The CDR3 nucleotides are TGTGCTCTTGGGGAAAAGGTCCTACGTGCGTTTGAGTTCTGGGGATACTGTTCAGGTAAACTCATCTTT.

This clone was detected a few times. The mismatch at residue 11 between this DNA's translation and the TCRdb protein of a much larger clone likely reflects a read error; the protein shown is translated from the DNA. The chain joins TRDV2 to TRDJ1, with 8 bases aligning to TRDD3. TCRdb lists no J gene, so it was determined here by aligning the DNA to germline. The ends lost 0 bases at V and 0 bases at J; junction bases unmatched: 14. The CDR3 sequence is 19 residues long. The germline V gene has CDR1 GEAIGNYY and CDR2 EKD. CDR3 sequence (DNA): TGTGCCTGTGACACCGTGGGAATACTGGGGGGTGAGTACACCGATAAACTCATCTTT. Amino acid sequence: CACDTVGILGGEYTDKLIF.

This clone was recorded a few times. TCRdb assigns this DNA the protein of a much larger clone, which departs from its translation at residue 3; this likely reflects a read error, and the protein shown comes from translating the DNA. As DNA, the CDR3 is TGTGCTCCTGGGGAACTGTCCCGATACAGCACCGATAAACTCATCTTT. Translated: CAPGELSRYSTDKLIF. The chain recombines TRDV1 with TRDJ1; a possible D gene is TRDD3 (6 bases). The J gene is absent in TCRdb and was assigned here via DNA matching to germline. Germline CDR1 is TSWWSYY and CDR2 is QGS. This CDR3 has 16 amino acids.